This T cell receptor beta chain was sequenced in a study of blood T cells in healthy people across ages. With 4 bases removed from V and 3 bases from J, the gap between germline ends came to 15 bases. This CDR3 contains 15 residues. CDR1 LNHNV and CDR2 YYDKDF come from the germline V gene (reference sequence). Primers used in a second PCR of roughly 6 to 12 cycles were a sample-barcoded 5' primer and a J-beta primer mix. TCRdb called the 5' RACE reads again in MiXCR, with one record for every CDR3 protein. The sample lists roughly 1,000,000 distinct CDR3 sequences; about 25% were seen once. The same specimen was also included in a second study, on T cells of mothers and their children.

The chain joins TRBV15 to TRBJ2-5; D not resolved. Sequences were obtained from blood. The clonotype comes from a girl aged 2-10 years in good health. CDR3 DNA sequence: TGTGCCACCAGCACCATACCAAGGTATGAAGAGACCCAGTACTTC. This translates into CATSTIPRYEETQYF.